The source of this TCR beta chain is a study of blood T cell repertoires in COVID-19. On the study more broadly: Samples came from the United States, Italy and Spain, spanning acute and convalescent COVID-19.

Participants spanned ages about 18 to 90 years and resided in 24 US areas. Cohort placement rested on clinical history that participants reported themselves. Recovered participants had two consecutive negative NP/OP PCR tests, healthcare professional clearance, or symptom resolution. Data came from immunoSEQ multiplex PCR; TCRdb stores just in-frame clones and leaves some out. The table shows about 320,000 clones, with roughly 89% occurring only once. Trimming took off 2 bases at V and 0 bases at J, with 11 bases between the two ends. Germline CDR1 LNHDA, CDR2 SQIVND (reference sequence). The CDR3 has 16 residues.

What was sequenced was PBMCs or T cells enriched from blood (not recorded which). V usage is TRBV19 and J usage is TRBJ2-4; D is perhaps TRBD1 (6 bases). This receptor was taken from a man in his sixties who had recovered from COVID-19. The DNA of the CDR3 is TGTGCCAGTAGTATATGGGCAGGGGAAGCCAAAAACATTCAGTACTTC. This encodes CASSIWAGEAKNIQYF.